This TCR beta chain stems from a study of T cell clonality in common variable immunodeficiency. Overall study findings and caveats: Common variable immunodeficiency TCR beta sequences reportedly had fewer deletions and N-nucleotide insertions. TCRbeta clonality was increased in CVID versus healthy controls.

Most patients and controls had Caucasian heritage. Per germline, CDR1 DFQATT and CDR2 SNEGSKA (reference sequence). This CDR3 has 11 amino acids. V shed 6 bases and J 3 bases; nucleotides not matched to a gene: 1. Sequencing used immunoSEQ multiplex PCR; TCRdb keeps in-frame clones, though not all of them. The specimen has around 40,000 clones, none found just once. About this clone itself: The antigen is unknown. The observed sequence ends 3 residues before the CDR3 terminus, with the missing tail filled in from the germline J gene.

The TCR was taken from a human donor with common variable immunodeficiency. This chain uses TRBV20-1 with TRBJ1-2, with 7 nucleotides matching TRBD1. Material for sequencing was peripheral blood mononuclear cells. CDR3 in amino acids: CSAGTDYGYTF. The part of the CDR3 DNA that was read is TGCAGTGCAGGGACAGACTATGGC.